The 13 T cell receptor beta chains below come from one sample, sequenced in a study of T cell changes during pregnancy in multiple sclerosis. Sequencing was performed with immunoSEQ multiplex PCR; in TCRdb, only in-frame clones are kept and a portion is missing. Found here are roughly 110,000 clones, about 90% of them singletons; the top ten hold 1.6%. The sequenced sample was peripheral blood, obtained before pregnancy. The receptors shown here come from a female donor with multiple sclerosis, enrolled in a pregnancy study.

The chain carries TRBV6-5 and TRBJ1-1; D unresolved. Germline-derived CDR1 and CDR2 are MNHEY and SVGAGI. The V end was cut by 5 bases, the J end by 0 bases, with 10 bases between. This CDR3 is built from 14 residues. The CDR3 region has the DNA TGTGCCAGCAGTAGAAAAGGAGTGAACACTGAAGCTTTCTTT. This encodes CASSRKGVNTEAFF.

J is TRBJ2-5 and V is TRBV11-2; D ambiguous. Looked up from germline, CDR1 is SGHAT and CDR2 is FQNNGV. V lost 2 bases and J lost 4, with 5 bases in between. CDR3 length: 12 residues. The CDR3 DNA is TGTGCCAGCAGCTTAAATAGAGAGACCCAGTACTTC. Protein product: CASSLNRETQYF.

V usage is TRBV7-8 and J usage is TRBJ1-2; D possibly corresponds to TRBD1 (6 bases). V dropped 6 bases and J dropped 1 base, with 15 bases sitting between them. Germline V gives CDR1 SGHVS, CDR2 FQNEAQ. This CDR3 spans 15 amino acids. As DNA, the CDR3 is TGTGCCAGCAGTATCGGACAGATGATTAACTATGGCTACACCTTC. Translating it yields CASSIGQMINYGYTF.

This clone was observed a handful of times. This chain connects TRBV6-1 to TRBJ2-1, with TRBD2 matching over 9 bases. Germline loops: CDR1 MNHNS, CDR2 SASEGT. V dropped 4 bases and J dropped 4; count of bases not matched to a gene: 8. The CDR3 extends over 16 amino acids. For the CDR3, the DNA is TGTGCCAGCAGTGTGTTAGTAGCGGGAGATTACAATGAGCAGTTCTTC. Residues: CASSVLVAGDYNEQFF.

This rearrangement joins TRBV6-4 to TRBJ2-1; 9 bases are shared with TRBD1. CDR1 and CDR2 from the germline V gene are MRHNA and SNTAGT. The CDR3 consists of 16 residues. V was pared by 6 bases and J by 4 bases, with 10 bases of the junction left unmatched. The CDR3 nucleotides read TGTGCCAGCAGCTTACGGGGGACAGGGCCTTACAATGAGCAGTTCTTC. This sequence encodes CASSLRGTGPYNEQFF.

As DNA, the CDR3 is TGTGCCAGCAGTCGGATAGCGGGCGCGAACACCGGGGAGCTGTTTTTT. This gives the protein CASSRIAGANTGELFF. The chain uses TRBV7-9 and TRBJ2-2; 7 bases fit TRBD2. The ends lost 6 bases at V and 0 bases at J; junction bases unmatched: 7. In germline, CDR1 is SEHNR, CDR2 FQNEAQ (reference sequence). The CDR3 has 16 amino acids.

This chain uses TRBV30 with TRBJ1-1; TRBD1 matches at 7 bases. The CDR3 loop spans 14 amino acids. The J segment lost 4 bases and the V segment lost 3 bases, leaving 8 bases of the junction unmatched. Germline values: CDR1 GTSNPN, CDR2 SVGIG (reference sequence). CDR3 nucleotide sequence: TGTGCCTGGAGCCAGGAGACAGGGCCCACTGAAGCTTTCTTT. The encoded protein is CAWSQETGPTEAFF.

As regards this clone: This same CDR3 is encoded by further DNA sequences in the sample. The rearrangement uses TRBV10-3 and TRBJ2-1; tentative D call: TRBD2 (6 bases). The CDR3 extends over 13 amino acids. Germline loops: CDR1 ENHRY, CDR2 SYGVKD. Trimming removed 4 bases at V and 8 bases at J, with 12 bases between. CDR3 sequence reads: CAISGGRGDEQFF. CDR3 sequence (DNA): TGTGCCATCAGTGGAGGGCGGGGCGATGAGCAGTTCTTC.

This CDR3 is CASSYRGTYNSPLHF. The CDR3 DNA follows: TGTGCCAGCAGTTACAGGGGCACCTATAATTCACCCCTCCACTTT. The V and J genes are TRBV6-5 and TRBJ1-6; possibly TRBD1 for D (5 bases). With 2 bases removed from V and 2 bases from J, the gap between germline ends came to 7 bases. Germline V lookup: CDR1 MNHEY, CDR2 SVGAGI. The CDR3 is 15 amino acids.

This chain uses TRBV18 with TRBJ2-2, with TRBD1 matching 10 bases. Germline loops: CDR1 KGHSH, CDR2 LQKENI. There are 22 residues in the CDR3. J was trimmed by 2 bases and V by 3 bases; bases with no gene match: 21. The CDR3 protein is CASSPPLWGTGVNPYNTGELFF. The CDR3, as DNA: TGTGCCAGCTCACCGCCCCTCTGGGGGACAGGGGTCAACCCATACAACACCGGGGAGCTGTTTTTT.

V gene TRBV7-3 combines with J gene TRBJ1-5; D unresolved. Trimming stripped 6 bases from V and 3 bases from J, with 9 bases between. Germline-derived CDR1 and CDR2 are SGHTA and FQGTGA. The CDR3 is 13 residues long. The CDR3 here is CASSPSTNQPQHF. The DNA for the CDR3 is TGTGCCAGCAGTCCCTCTACCAATCAGCCCCAGCATTTT. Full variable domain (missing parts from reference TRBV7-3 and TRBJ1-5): GAGVSQTPSNKVTEKGKYVELRCDPISGHTALYWYRQSLGQGPEFLIYFQGTGAADDSGLPNDRFFAVRPEGSVSTLKIQRTERGDSAVYLCASSPSTNQPQHFGDGTRLSIL.

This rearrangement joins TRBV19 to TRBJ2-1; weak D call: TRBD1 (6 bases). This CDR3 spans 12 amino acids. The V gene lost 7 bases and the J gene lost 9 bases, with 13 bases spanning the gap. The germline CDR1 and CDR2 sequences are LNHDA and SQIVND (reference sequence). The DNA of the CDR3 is TGTGCCAGTAAACAGGGTTTGGGTGAGCAGTTCTTC. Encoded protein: CASKQGLGEQFF.

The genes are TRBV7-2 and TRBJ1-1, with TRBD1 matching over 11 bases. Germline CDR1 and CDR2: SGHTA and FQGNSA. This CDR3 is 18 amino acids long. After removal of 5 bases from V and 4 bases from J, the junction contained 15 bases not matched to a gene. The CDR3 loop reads CASSPWTGGYALGTEAFF. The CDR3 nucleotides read TGTGCCAGCAGCCCCTGGACAGGGGGCTACGCGTTGGGCACTGAAGCTTTCTTT.